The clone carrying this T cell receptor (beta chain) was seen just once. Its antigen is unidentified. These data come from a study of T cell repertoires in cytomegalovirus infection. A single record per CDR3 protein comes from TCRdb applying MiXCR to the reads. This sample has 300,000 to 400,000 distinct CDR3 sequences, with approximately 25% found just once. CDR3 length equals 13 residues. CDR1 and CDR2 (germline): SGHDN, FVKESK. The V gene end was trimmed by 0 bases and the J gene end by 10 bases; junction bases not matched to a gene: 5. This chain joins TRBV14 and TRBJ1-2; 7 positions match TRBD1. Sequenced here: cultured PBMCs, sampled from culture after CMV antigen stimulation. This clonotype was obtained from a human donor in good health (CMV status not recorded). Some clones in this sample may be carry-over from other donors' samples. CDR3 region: CASSQDRGPLYTF. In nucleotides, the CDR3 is TGTGCCAGCAGCCAAGATAGGGGGCCTCTCTACACCTTC.